This T cell receptor beta chain appears in the sequencing data of a study of blood T cell repertoires in COVID-19. V lost 7 bases to trimming and J lost 6 bases, with 13 bases between them. Germline loops: CDR1 SNHLY, CDR2 FYNNEI. The CDR3 sequence is 14 residues long. Profiling relied on immunoSEQ multiplex PCR, and the TCRdb table lists in-frame clones only, not all of them. The sample has about 160,000 clones, about 85% seen once; the top ten hold approximately 3%. Sample: peripheral blood. This sequence originates from a human donor with acute or convalescent COVID-19. The donor label of this sample is uncertain. The rearrangement uses TRBV2 and TRBJ1-6; D uncertain. The CDR3 loop reads CASIVQSLNSPLHF. As DNA, the CDR3 is TGTGCCAGCATAGTACAGAGTCTTAATTCACCCCTCCACTTT.